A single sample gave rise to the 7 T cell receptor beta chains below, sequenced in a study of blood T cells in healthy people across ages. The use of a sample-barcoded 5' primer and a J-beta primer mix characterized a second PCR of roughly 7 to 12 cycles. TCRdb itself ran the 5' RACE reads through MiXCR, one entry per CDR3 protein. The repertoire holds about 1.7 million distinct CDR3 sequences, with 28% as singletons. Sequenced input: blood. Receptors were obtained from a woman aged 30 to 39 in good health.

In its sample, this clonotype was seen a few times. The CDR3 DNA is TGTGCCAGCAGCCACACCCTCTCCGGGACAGGGGCCCAGCCCCAGCATTTT. Its protein is CASSHTLSGTGAQPQHF. The V call is TRBV3-1, the J call TRBJ1-5, with 10 nucleotides matching TRBD1. CDR1 and CDR2 from the germline V gene are LGHDT and YNNKEL (reference sequence). The CDR3 has 17 amino acids. The ends lost 3 bases at V and 7 bases at J; junction bases unmatched: 12.

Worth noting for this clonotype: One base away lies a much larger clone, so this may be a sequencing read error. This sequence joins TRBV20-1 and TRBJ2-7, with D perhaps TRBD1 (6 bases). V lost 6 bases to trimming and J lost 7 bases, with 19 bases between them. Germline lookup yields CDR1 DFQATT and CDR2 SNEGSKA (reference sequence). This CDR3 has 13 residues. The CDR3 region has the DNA TGCAGTGCCCCGAGGGGGTCCTACAATGAGCAGTACTTC. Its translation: CSAPRGSYNEQYF.

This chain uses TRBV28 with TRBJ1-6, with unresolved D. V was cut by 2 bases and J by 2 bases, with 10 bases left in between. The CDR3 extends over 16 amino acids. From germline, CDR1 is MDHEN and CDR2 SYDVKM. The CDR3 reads CASSLDVGPYNSPLHF. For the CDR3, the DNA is TGTGCCAGCAGTTTAGATGTGGGCCCCTATAATTCACCCCTCCACTTT. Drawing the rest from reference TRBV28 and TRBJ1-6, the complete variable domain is DVKVTQSSRYLVKRTGEKVFLECVQDMDHENMFWYRQDPGLGLRLIYFSYDVKMKEKGDIPEGYSVSREKKERFSLILESASTNQTSMYLCASSLDVGPYNSPLHFGNGTRLTVT.

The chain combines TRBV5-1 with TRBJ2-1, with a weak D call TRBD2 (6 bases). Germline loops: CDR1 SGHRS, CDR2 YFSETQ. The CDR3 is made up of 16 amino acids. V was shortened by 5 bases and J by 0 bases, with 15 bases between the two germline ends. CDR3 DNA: TGCGCCAGCAGGGTCAAGGAGGGGAGCTCCTACAATGAGCAGTTCTTC. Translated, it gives CASRVKEGSSYNEQFF.

The CDR3 reads CASSPVGGAPGELFF. CDR3 nucleotides: TGTGCCAGCAGCCCCGTTGGAGGGGCGCCCGGGGAGCTGTTTTTT. The V and J genes are TRBV5-6 and TRBJ2-2; a possible D gene is TRBD2 (6 bases). Germline CDR1 reads SGHDT; CDR2 reads YYEEEE. This CDR3 is 15 amino acids long. V was shortened by 4 bases and J by 6 bases, with 16 bases between the two germline ends.

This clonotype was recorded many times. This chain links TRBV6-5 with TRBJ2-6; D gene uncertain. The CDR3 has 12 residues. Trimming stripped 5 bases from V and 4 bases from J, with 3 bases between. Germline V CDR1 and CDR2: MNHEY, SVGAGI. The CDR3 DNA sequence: TGTGCCAGCAGTAGGGGGGCCAACGTCCTGACTTTC. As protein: CASSRGANVLTF.

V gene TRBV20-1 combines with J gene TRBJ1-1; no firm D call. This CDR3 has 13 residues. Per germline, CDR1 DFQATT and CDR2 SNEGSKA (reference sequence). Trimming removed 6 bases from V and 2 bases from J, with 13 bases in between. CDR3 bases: TGCAGTGCCCCAGTGGGCCCTAACACTGAAGCTTTCTTT. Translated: CSAPVGPNTEAFF.